The clone carrying this TCR beta chain has just a few counts. Antigen specificity is unknown. Healthy Caucasians from Russia aged about 6 to 100 served as donors. The data are from a study of blood T cells in healthy people across ages. The CDR3 totals 14 residues. CDR1 and CDR2 from the germline V gene are SGHRS and YFSETQ. V was clipped by 2 bases and J by 2 bases, with 10 bases between them. Study-wide results and caveats: It was held that the diversity estimates obtained from one million T cells were underestimates.

With a J-beta primer mix and a sample-barcoded 5' primer, a second PCR ran about 7 to 11 cycles. TCRdb reprocessed the 5' RACE reads with MiXCR, giving one entry per CDR3 protein. The repertoire holds some 560,000 distinct CDR3 sequences, with 25% to 35% as singletons. Another study also made use of these data, one on T cells of mothers and their children. That report notes: Slightly higher overlap, not significant, was seen in related mother-child pairs than in unrelated pairs.

Material: blood. The TCR originated in a boy younger than 10 in good health. V and J are TRBV5-1 and TRBJ2-5; possible D gene TRBD2, 5 bases. The CDR3 spells CASSFPGEQETQYF. In DNA form, the CDR3 reads TGCGCCAGCAGCTTCCCCGGGGAGCAAGAGACCCAGTACTTC.